The T cell receptor (beta chain) under discussion was sequenced for a study of siplizumab effects on memory and regulatory T cells. Using immunoSEQ multiplex PCR, the repertoire was profiled, and TCRdb retains in-frame clones only, with some absent. The sample consists of some 100,000 clones, roughly 96% of them appearing once. As concerns this clone: Its antigen is not identified.

General observations from the study: Where siplizumab was present, mappable alloreactive CD4+ clones averaged 68.8% Treg-derived, compared with around 27% in controls.

The germline V and J ends were trimmed by 4 bases and 0 bases, with 10 bases remaining between them. The germline CDR1 and CDR2 sequences are MNHNY and SVGAGI (reference sequence). The CDR3 covers 15 residues. V usage is TRBV6-6 and J usage is TRBJ1-5; D uncertain. The sequencing input was naive CD4+ T cells sorted from blood. This clonotype originated in a human donor in good health. CDR3 sequence reads: CASSSYIDSNQPQHF. The CDR3, as DNA: TGTGCCAGCAGTTCGTACATCGATAGCAATCAGCCCCAGCATTTT.